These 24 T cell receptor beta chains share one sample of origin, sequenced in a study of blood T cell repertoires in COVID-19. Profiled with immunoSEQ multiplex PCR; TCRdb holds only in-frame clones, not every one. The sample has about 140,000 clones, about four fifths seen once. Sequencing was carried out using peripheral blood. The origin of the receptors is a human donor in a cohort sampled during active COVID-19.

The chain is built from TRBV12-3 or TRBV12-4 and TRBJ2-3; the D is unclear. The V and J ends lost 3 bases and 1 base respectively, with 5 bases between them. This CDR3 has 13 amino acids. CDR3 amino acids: CASSFQGTDTQYF. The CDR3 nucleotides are TGTGCCAGCAGTTTTCAGGGCACAGATACGCAGTATTTT.

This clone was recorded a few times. CDR3 in amino acids: CATSDSAGGQYF. The CDR3 region has the DNA TGTGCCACCAGTGACTCAGCAGGGGGGCAGTACTTC. The V call is TRBV24-1, the J call TRBJ2-7, with 7 positions matching TRBD1. The CDR3 has 12 residues. The germline V gene encodes CDR1 KGHDR and CDR2 SFDVKD. The V gene end was trimmed by 4 bases and the J gene end by 9 bases; junction bases not matched to a gene: 5.

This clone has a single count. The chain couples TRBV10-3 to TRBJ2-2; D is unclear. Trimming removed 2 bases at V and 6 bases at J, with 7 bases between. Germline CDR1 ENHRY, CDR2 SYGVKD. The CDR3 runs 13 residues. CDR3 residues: CAISELSPGELFF. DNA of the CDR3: TGTGCCATCAGTGAGCTTTCCCCCGGGGAGCTGTTTTTT.

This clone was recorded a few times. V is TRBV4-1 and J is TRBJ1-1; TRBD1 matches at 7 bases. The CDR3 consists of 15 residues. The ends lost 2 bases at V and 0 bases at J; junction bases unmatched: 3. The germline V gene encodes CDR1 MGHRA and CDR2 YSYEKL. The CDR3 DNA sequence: TGCGCCAGCAGCCAACTCGACAGGGTGAACACTGAAGCTTTCTTT. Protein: CASSQLDRVNTEAFF.

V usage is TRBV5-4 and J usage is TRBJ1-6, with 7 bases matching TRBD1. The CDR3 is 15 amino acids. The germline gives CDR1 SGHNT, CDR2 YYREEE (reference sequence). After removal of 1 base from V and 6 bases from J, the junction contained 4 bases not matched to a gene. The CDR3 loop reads CASSLRGGSNSPLHF. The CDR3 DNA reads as TGTGCCAGCAGCTTGAGAGGGGGCAGTAATTCACCCCTCCACTTT.

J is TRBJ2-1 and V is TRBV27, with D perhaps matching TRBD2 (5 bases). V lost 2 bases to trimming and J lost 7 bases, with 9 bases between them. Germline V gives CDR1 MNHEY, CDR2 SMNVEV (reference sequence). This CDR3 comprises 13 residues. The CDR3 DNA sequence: TGTGCCAGCAGTTTAGGCAGACTAAATGAGCAGTTCTTC. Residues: CASSLGRLNEQFF.

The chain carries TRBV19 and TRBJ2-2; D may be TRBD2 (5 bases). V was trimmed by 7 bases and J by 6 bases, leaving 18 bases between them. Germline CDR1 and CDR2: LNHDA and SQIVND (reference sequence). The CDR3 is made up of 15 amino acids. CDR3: CASTIRIGESGELFF. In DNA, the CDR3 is TGTGCCAGTACAATAAGGATTGGGGAGTCCGGGGAGCTGTTTTTT.

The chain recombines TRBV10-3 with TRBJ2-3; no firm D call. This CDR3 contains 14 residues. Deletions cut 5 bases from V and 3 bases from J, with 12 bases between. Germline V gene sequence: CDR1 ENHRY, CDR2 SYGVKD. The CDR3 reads CAISTRQGTDTQYF. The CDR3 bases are TGTGCCATCAGTACAAGACAAGGTACAGATACGCAGTATTTT.

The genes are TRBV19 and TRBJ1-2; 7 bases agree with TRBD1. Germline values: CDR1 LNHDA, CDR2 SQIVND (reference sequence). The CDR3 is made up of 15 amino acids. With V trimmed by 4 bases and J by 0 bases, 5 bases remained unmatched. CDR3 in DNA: TGTGCCAGTAGTACCCAGGGGGGAGCTAACTATGGCTACACCTTC. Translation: CASSTQGGANYGYTF.

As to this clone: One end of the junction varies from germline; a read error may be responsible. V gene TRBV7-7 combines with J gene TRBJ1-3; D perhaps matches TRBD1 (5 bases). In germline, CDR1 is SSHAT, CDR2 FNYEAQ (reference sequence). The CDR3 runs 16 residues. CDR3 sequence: CASSQTFDSSGNTIYF. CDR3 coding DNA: TGTGCTAGCAGCCAAACCTTCGACAGCTCTGGAAACACCATATATTTT.

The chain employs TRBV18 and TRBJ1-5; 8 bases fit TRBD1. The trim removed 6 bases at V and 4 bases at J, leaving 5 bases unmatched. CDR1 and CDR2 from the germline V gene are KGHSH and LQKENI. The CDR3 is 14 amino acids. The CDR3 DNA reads TGTGCCAGCTCCCGGACAGGGACTAATCAGCCCCAGCATTTT. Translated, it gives CASSRTGTNQPQHF.

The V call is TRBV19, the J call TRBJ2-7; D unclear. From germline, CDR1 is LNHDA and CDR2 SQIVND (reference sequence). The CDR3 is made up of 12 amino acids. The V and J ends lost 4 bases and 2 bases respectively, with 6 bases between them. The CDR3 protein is CASSSLPYEQYF. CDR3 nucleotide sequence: TGTGCCAGTAGTAGTCTTCCCTACGAGCAGTACTTC. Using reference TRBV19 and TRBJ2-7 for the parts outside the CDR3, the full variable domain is DGGITQSPKYLFRKEGQNVTLSCEQNLNHDAMYWYRQDPGQGLRLIYYSQIVNDFQKGDIAEGYSVSREKKESFPLTVTSAQKNPTAFYLCASSSLPYEQYFGPGTRLTVT.

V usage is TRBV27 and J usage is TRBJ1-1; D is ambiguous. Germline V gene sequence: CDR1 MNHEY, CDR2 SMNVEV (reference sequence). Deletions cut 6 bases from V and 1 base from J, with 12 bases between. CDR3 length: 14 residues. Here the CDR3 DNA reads TGTGCCAGCAGGCAGCAACGGGAGAACACTGAAGCTTTCTTT. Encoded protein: CASRQQRENTEAFF.

The CDR3 DNA sequence: TGTGCCAGCTTGGGACAGGGGGCGCGGAATGAGCAGTTCTTC. It translates to CASLGQGARNEQFF. This chain connects TRBV6-6 to TRBJ2-1, with 12 bases matching TRBD1. The CDR3 has 14 residues. Per germline, CDR1 MNHNY and CDR2 SVGAGI (reference sequence). V lost 8 bases to trimming and J lost 7 bases; unmatched junction nucleotides: 6.

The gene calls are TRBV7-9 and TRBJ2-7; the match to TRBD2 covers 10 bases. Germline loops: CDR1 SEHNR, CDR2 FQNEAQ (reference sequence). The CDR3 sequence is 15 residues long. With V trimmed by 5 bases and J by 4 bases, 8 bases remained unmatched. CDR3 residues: CASSRGLAANYEQYF. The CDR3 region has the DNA TGTGCCAGCAGCCGAGGACTAGCGGCCAATTACGAGCAGTACTTC.

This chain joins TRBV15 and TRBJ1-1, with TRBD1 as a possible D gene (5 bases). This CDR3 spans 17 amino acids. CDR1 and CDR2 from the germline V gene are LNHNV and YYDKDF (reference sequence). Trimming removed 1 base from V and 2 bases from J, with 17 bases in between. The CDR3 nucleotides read TGTGCCACCAGCAGAGGGCTAACCACAGGTTCCAACACTGAAGCTTTCTTT. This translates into CATSRGLTTGSNTEAFF.

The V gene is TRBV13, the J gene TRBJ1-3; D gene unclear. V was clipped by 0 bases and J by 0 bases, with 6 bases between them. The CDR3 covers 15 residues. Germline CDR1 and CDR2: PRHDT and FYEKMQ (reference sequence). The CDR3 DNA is TGTGCCAGCAGCTTAGGACAGATCTCTGGAAACACCATATATTTT. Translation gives CASSLGQISGNTIYF.

The CDR3, as DNA: TGTGCCAGCACCGCGGTGAGGACCGGGGAGCTGTTTTTT. It translates to CASTAVRTGELFF. This chain links TRBV7-9 with TRBJ2-2, with D uncertain. CDR3 length: 13 amino acids. Germline V gene data show CDR1 as SEHNR and CDR2 as FQNEAQ (reference sequence). Trimming stripped 7 bases from V and 5 bases from J, with 11 bases between.

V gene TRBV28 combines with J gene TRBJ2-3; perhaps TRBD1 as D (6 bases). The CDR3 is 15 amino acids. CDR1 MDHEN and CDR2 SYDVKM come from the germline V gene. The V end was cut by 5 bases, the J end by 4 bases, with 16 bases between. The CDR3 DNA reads TGTGCCAGCAGTGTCGCGGGCGGACAGCCAGATACGCAGTATTTT. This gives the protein CASSVAGGQPDTQYF.

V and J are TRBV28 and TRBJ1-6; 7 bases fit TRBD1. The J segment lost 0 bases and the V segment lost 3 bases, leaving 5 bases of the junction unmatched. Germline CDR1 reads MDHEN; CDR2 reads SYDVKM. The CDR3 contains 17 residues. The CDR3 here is CASSFDRVSSYNSPLHF. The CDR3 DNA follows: TGTGCCAGCAGTTTTGACAGGGTTAGCTCCTATAATTCACCCCTCCACTTT. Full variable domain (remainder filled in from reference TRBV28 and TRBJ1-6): DVKVTQSSRYLVKRTGEKVFLECVQDMDHENMFWYRQDPGLGLRLIYFSYDVKMKEKGDIPEGYSVSREKKERFSLILESASTNQTSMYLCASSFDRVSSYNSPLHFGNGTRLTVT.

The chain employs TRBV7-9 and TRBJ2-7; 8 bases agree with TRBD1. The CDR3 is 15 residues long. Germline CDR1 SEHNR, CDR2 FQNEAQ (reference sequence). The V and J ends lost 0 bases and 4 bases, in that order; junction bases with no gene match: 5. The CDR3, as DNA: TGTGCCAGCAGCTTAGCCAGGGGGCCGGGATACGAGCAGTACTTC. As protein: CASSLARGPGYEQYF.

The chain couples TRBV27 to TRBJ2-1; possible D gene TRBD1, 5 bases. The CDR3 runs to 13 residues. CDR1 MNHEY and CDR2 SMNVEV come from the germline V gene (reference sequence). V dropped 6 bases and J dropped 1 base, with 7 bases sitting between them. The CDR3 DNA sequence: TGTGCCAGCAGATACAGGTCCTACAATGAGCAGTTCTTC. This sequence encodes CASRYRSYNEQFF.

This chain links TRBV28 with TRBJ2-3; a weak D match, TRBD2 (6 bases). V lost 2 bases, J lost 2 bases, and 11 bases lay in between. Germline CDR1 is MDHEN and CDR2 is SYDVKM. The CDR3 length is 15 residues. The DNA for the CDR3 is TGTGCCAGCAGTTTACCGGGAGTGAACACAGATACGCAGTATTTT. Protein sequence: CASSLPGVNTDTQYF.

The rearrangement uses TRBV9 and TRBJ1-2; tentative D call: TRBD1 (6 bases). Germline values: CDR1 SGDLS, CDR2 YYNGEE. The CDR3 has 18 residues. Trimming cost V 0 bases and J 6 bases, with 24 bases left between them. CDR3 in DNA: TGTGCCAGCAGCGTAGATGCAAGGGGGACCACCTATCCCCATGGCTACACCTTC. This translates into CASSVDARGTTYPHGYTF.